Here is one T cell receptor (beta chain) with its context. This entry belongs to a study of control samples from healthy donors and cancer patients. Clones were sequenced by immunoSEQ multiplex PCR, and TCRdb holds only the in-frame ones, with some missing. The sample includes about 92,000 clones, about four fifths of them seen just once. The CDR3 spans 16 residues. The sample comprised blood. The receptor was derived from a woman aged 55-70 years in good health. The V call is TRBV21-1, the J call TRBJ1-5. TRBV21-1 is reported as a pseudogene. The CDR3 DNA reads TGTGCCATCCCCGAAAGAGCAATCCGTTTCCAACAGCCCCAGCATTTT. This translates into CAIPERAIRFQQPQHF.